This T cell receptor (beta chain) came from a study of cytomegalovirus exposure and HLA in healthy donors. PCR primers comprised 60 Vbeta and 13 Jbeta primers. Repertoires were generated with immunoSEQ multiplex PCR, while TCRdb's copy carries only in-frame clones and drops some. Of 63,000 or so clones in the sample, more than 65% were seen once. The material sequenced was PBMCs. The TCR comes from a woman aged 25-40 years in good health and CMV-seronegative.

The CDR3 sequence: CASSAGFRGRNEKLFF. DNA of the CDR3: TGTGCCAGCAGTGCGGGGTTCAGGGGGCGCAATGAAAAACTGTTTTTT. This chain uses TRBV25-1 with TRBJ1-4; 8 bases line up with TRBD1. V shed 4 bases and J 5 bases; nucleotides not matched to a gene: 9. Germline V gene lookup returns CDR1 MGHDK and CDR2 SYGVNS. The CDR3 is 16 residues long.